A single T cell receptor (beta chain) is shown here with its context. TCR beta CDR3 regions were amplified from RNA transcripts. Carried out on the TCR CDR3, a first-round RT-PCR used the HTBI primer set. TCRdb processed the multiplex PCR reads anew with MiXCR; each CDR3 protein has one entry. This table has some 460,000 distinct CDR3 sequences, more than 15% appearing once. The sample is drawn from a study of T cells in Graves' hyperthyroidism and ophthalmopathy. The junction had 15 bases not matched to a gene; V was cut back by 1 base and J by 9 bases. The CDR3 runs to 16 residues. The germline CDR1 and CDR2 sequences are MGHRA and YSYEKL.

The rearrangement uses TRBV4-1 and TRBJ2-7; TRBD1 matches 7 bases. This sequence was found in a woman in her late teens or twenties with Graves' hyperthyroidism. Sequencing was carried out using blood. This CDR3 reads CASSQARTGIFVGQYF. The CDR3 nucleotides read TGCGCCAGCAGCCAAGCCCGGACAGGAATATTCGTGGGGCAGTACTTC.